This is a list of T cell receptor beta chains from one sample in a study of post-analysis software for immune sequencing data. TCRdb used MiXCR to reprocess the PCR reads, holding one entry per CDR3 protein. The sample includes roughly 620,000 distinct CDR3 sequences, roughly 45% of them seen just once. Sequencing was performed on blood. The origin of the receptors is a girl between 5 and 17 years old with multiple sclerosis. Both conserved end residues are part of each CDR3. D genes are given only for firm matches. Part of the rows lack a size; the others show once, few, many or a class for expanded clones.

V gene	clone size	J gene	D gene	CDR3 DNA	CDR3 protein
TRBV12-3/TRBV12-4	-	TRBJ1-5	-	TGTGCCAGCGGTCTGGTCCGACAGTCGAATAGCAATCAGCCCCAGCATTTT	CASGLVRQSNSNQPQHF
TRBV6-6	few	TRBJ2-3	-	TGTGCCAGCAGTTACGGGGCATCCCCCTACCCAGATACGCAGTATTTT	CASSYGASPYPDTQYF
TRBV5-6	few	TRBJ2-4	-	TGTGCCAGCAGCTTGGTTCGGGGAGCCAAAAACATTCAGTACTTC	CASSLVRGAKNIQYF
TRBV29-1	-	TRBJ2-6	-	TGCAGCGTTGAAGCCGTCGCTGGGGCCAACGTCCTGACTTTC	CSVEAVAGANVLTF
TRBV6-6	-	TRBJ1-2	-	TGTGCCAGCAGTTACTCGATCACTGGGGGCTACACCTTC	CASSYSITGGYTF
TRBV5-6	-	TRBJ2-1	TRBD1	TGTGCCAGCAGCTCCTTGGACAGGGTGCTCTACAATGAGCAGTTCTTC	CASSSLDRVLYNEQFF
TRBV12-3/TRBV12-4	few	TRBJ2-1	-	TGTGCCAGCAGTTTACTCGGGCCCAATGAGCAGTTCTTC	CASSLLGPNEQFF
TRBV12-3/TRBV12-4	-	TRBJ2-4	-	TGTGCCAGCAGTTTAAAAGGGGCGCCGGCCAAAAACATTCAGTACTTC	CASSLKGAPAKNIQYF
TRBV6-5	-	TRBJ2-1	-	TGTGCCAGCAGTTACTCGATTAGGGGGGCGGATGAGCAGTTCTTC	CASSYSIRGADEQFF
TRBV24-1	-	TRBJ1-2	TRBD1	TGTGCCGTCCAGAGGACAGGGGCTGTCGGCTATGGCTACACCTTC	CAVQRTGAVGYGYTF
TRBV5-1	few	TRBJ2-6	-	TGCGCCAGCAGCCTTCGTTCTGGGGGAGTTACCGGGGCCAACGTCCTGACTTTC	CASSLRSGGVTGANVLTF
TRBV7-9	few	TRBJ2-5	TRBD1	TGTGCCAGCAGCTTGGACAGGGGGGTCACGCAGTACTTC	CASSLDRGVTQYF
TRBV5-5	few	TRBJ1-1	-	TGTGCCAGCACCGGTATGTTGGCCGGGAACACTGAAGCTTTCTTT	CASTGMLAGNTEAFF
TRBV7-2	-	TRBJ2-7	-	TGTGCCAGCAGCGCGACTGTGGGCTACGAGCAGTACTTC	CASSATVGYEQYF
TRBV29-1	few	TRBJ1-1	-	TGCAGCGTTGAGGGACACACTTCTGAAGCTTTCTTT	CSVEGHTSEAFF
TRBV7-6	few	TRBJ2-1	TRBD2	TGTGCCAGCAGCATTAGCGGGAATGAGCAGTTCTTC	CASSISGNEQFF
TRBV10-3	-	TRBJ1-5	-	TGTGCCATCAGTGAGTCTTTAGGTCAGCCCCAGCATTTT	CAISESLGQPQHF
TRBV10-3	few	TRBJ2-3	-	TGTGCCATCATGCTGACTAGCACAGATACGCAGTATTTT	CAIMLTSTDTQYF
TRBV12-3/TRBV12-4	-	TRBJ1-6	-	TGTGCCAGCAGTCTGCAGGGGCAGGGTTCACCCCTCCACTTT	CASSLQGQGSPLHF
TRBV5-5	few	TRBJ2-5	-	TGTGCCAGCAGCTTGATTCTGTACCAAGAGACCCAGTACTTC	CASSLILYQETQYF
TRBV7-2	-	TRBJ2-7	-	TGTGCCAGCAGCTTGGGATTTGACGGGCGCTACGAGCAGTACTTC	CASSLGFDGRYEQYF
TRBV27	-	TRBJ1-5	-	TGTGCCAGCAGGCTTTGGAGCAATCAGCCCCAGCATTTT	CASRLWSNQPQHF